These T cell receptor beta chains were read from a single sample in a study of T cells in Graves' hyperthyroidism and ophthalmopathy. One entry per CDR3 protein results from TCRdb running MiXCR on the multiplex PCR reads. The sample yields about 420,000 distinct CDR3 sequences, 15% to 17% seen once. The sample was blood. These receptors came from a young woman with Graves' hyperthyroidism. The CDR3 runs from the conserved cysteine through the conserved F or W. D genes are given only for firm matches. Some rows mark clone size as missing; the rest say once, few, many or name a class of expanded clone.

J gene	D gene	clone size	V gene	CDR3 protein	CDR3 DNA
TRBJ1-3	TRBD1	few	TRBV7-9	CASSRGQGAGNTIYF	TGTGCCAGCAGTCGTGGACAGGGGGCTGGAAACACCATATATTTT
TRBJ1-1	TRBD1	few	TRBV10-3	CAISGTGNTEAFF	TGTGCCATCAGCGGGACAGGGAACACTGAAGCTTTCTTT
TRBJ2-1	TRBD2	-	TRBV20-1	CSARLAGRIDNEQFF	TGCAGTGCTCGACTAGCGGGGAGGATAGACAATGAGCAGTTCTTC
TRBJ2-5	-	once	TRBV5-1	CASSLGAFQETQYF	TGCGCCAGCAGCTTGGGGGCTTTCCAAGAGACCCAGTACTTC
TRBJ2-4	-	many	TRBV12-3/TRBV12-4	CASRNSGGQKNIQYF	TGTGCCAGCAGAAACTCCGGGGGACAGAAAAACATTCAGTACTTC
TRBJ2-3	TRBD2	many	TRBV7-9	CASSQAGTSSADTQYF	TGTGCCAGCAGCCAGGCCGGGACTAGCTCCGCAGATACGCAGTATTTT
TRBJ1-4	-	-	TRBV4-1	CASTLSLILFF	TGCGCCAGCACCCTAAGTCTTATACTGTTTTTT
TRBJ2-7	TRBD2	many	TRBV28	CASSLFSGRSGAYEQYF	TGTGCCAGCAGTTTATTTAGCGGGAGGAGCGGGGCCTACGAGCAGTACTTC
TRBJ1-5	TRBD1	-	TRBV6-1	CASRPQGWDNQPQHF	TGTGCCAGCAGACCACAGGGGTGGGACAATCAGCCCCAGCATTTT
TRBJ2-3	-	few	TRBV18	CASSKTGSRADTQYF	TGTGCCAGCTCAAAGACAGGCTCGAGAGCAGATACGCAGTATTTT
TRBJ2-3	-	-	TRBV12-3/TRBV12-4	CASRLRLRVPDTQYF	TGTGCCAGCAGATTACGGCTTCGGGTTCCGGATACGCAGTATTTT
TRBJ2-1	TRBD2	-	TRBV6-9	CASSYFRPSGGDNEQFF	TGTGCCAGCAGTTATTTCCGGCCTAGCGGGGGGGACAATGAGCAGTTCTTC
TRBJ1-1	-	many	TRBV11-2	CASSSSLAAFF	TGTGCCAGCAGCTCGAGCTTGGCCGCTTTCTTT
TRBJ1-5	-	-	TRBV6-1	CASRDHQPQHF	TGTGCCAGCAGGGATCATCAGCCCCAGCATTTT
TRBJ2-1	TRBD2	few	TRBV6-1	CASSMKLAGGYNEQFF	TGTGCCAGCAGCATGAAACTAGCGGGGGGCTACAATGAGCAGTTCTTC
TRBJ1-2	-	-	TRBV12-3/TRBV12-4	CASSSNPYGYTF	TGTGCCAGCAGTTCCAACCCCTATGGCTACACCTTC